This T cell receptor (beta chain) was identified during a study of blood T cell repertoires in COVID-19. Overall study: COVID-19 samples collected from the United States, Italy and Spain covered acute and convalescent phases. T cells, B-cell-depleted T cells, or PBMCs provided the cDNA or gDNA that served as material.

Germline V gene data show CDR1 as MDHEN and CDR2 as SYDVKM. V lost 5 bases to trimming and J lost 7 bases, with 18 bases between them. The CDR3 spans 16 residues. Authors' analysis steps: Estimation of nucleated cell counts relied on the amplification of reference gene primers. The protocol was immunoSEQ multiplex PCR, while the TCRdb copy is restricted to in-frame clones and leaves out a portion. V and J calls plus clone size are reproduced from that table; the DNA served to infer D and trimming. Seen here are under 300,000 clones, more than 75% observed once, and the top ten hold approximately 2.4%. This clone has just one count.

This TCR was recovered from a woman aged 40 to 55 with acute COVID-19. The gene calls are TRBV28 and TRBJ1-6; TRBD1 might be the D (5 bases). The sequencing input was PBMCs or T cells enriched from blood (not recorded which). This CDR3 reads CASSHTLGGGNSPLHF. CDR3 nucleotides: TGTGCCAGCAGTCATACTCTTGGGGGAGGCAATTCACCCCTCCACTTT.